Sequencing of this T cell receptor (beta chain) was carried out in a study of cytomegalovirus exposure and HLA in healthy donors (dated by TCRdb to between 2016 and 2019). For the wider study: An earlier analysis of roughly 500 of the donors reported 276 Gb of sequence data and around 100 million unique TCR beta sequences obtained from some 170 million T cells. An early release that covered about 600 HLA-typed donors contained approximately 320 gigabases of sequencing data and tens of millions of unique TCR sequences. Among the 398 genotyped donors, about 85% belonged to the genetic ancestry cluster associated with self-reported Caucasian donors. The aim of the study was to test whether cataloging public T cell receptors could identify signatures of past pathogen exposure. The study profiled the T cell repertoires of more than 500 subjects by immunosequencing and related them to cytomegalovirus serostatus. A separate validation cohort of more than 100 different subjects was used in addition to the roughly 700-subject first cohort. To predict cytomegalovirus infection status, the study brought together high-throughput TCR immunosequencing, statistical association of individual TCRs with disease status, and machine learning. A later analysis re-analyzed previously published TCR beta repertoires from about 600 donors and added high-resolution HLA genotyping to study TCR occurrence patterns. In the later analysis, no new phenotypic data were used to find candidate immune exposures; instead, reliance was placed on TCR beta sequences and their occurrence across donors. An earlier analysis of about 620 of the donors applied high-throughput TCR beta sequencing to assess whether each TCR beta V gene segment acted as functional or pseudogenic. Donor age, sex, ethnicity and CMV serostatus were compiled alongside the repertoire data. In a later genetic analysis, genome-wide SNP genotypes for about 55% of the 666 donors were used, and that subset was treated as a discovery cohort. All discovery cohort repertoires had been generated on a single sequencing platform. HLA typing covered class I and class II loci at four-digit resolution. Typing coverage varied by locus: roughly 620-640 donors for A, B, C, DRB1 and DQB1; more than 500 for DQA1; about 590 for DPA1; some 470 for DPB1. About 5 DR-DQ haplotypes were handled as single units for association and clustering, since linkage in the cohort was strong. On average, approximately 250,000 unique TCR beta nucleotide sequences were sequenced per donor among more than 350 genotyped donors of the cohort, with about 19% of those sequences being non-productive. The paper's findings and limits, for the study overall: Most CMV-associated TCR beta chains appeared to be HLA-restricted in a later analysis, and the HLA associations seemed to be driven largely by CMV exposure. Specific HLA alleles were associated with about 17,000 TCR beta sequences at a false discovery rate of 0.05 in a later analysis. Assigning TCR associations to individual alleles was difficult when HLA alleles, especially DR and DQ, strongly co-occurred. A group of highly shared sequence variants was considered likely to be a technical artifact of the sequencing pipeline. According to a later genetic analysis, donors in an Asian-associated ancestry cluster had fewer N-insertions in productive TCRs than the roughly 670-donor mean. Broadly in line with IMGT annotations, most TCR beta V segments showed up in productive rearrangements about 87% or about 30% of the time in an earlier analysis of 587 of the donors. CMV serostatus was the only immune exposure information available for the cohort. In this cohort, only TCR beta chains were sequenced, and detectable features were limited by the absence of alpha or paired-chain data. In vitro tests confirmed that a few of the cytomegalovirus-associated TCR beta chains recognize cytomegalovirus antigens. Presence/absence analyses assumed roughly uniform sequencing depth across donors, an assumption that may not hold. The authors suggested that the approach could potentially be extended to other disease states and immunological phenotypes. Most TCR sequences were observed very rarely across donors, whereas some public TCRs were present in many individuals. In a later analysis, HLA-associated TCR beta chains showed more clonal expansion and lower generation probabilities than non-associated chains that were equally common. An association between a missense DCLRE1C variant and V-gene and J-gene trimming of TCR beta chains was found in a later genetic analysis and replicated in an independent cohort. The study listed 150 to 200 TCR beta chains as associated with cytomegalovirus. A further reported finding was that TCR beta sequences accurately predicted the HLA-A and HLA-B alleles for most subjects in the first cohort. Because HLA typing was unavailable for some donors at each locus, only the typed subset was used in association tests. Because counts were too low, seventeen rarely observed V segments, including chromosome 9 orphons, were left out of the earlier analysis of over 550 of the donors. Linkage disequilibrium might explain the correlated functional status among segregating V segments, but an unknown experimental factor could not be excluded. A later analysis found that TCR association rates varied across HLA loci, with DRB1 alleles showing the most associated TCRs and HLA-C alleles the fewest. In both the original and validation cohorts, the classifier was reported to diagnose cytomegalovirus status with high specificity and sensitivity. A later analysis reported that several top co-occurrence clusters appeared linked to parvovirus B19, influenza, CMV and Epstein-Barr virus.

The cohort was made up of 666 healthy bone marrow donors. All cohort members were sampled while nominally healthy, although unrecorded immune exposures were likely present. The donor tested CMV seropositive, placing the donor among the roughly 300 seropositive members of the cohort. Each donor provided a peripheral blood sample, and peripheral blood mononuclear cells were used for TCR beta sequencing. Genomic DNA was extracted from the blood cell samples with the Qiagen DNeasy Blood Extraction Kit. The method behind the library was the immunoSEQ multiplex PCR assay. The multiplex PCR relied on a mix of 60 forward primers for TCR Vbeta segments and 13 reverse primers for TCR Jbeta segments. Amplification of the CDR3 region of rearranged TCR beta genes was performed with a multiplex PCR assay on genomic DNA. Amplified TCR beta libraries were sequenced as 87-base-pair reads on the Illumina HiSeq System. The authors processed their data as follows. A later analysis counted 65 million to 90 million unique TCR beta chains across the 550 to 800 repertoires, and roughly 11 million of these chains were shared by at least two donors. To remove PCR and sequencing errors, raw reads were error-corrected and collapsed into unique sequences using a nearest-neighbor algorithm that merged closely related sequences. CDR3 sequences were aligned to IMGT reference sequences to assign V, D and J gene segments. For a sequence to be retained, at least a six-nucleotide match to both a V gene segment and a J gene segment was required. Rearrangements were called productive when the CDR3 lacked stop codons and stayed in frame with V and J; all others were non-productive. Following IMGT convention, CDR3 was defined as the stretch from the second conserved V-encoded cysteine to the conserved J-encoded phenylalanine. In an earlier analysis of approximately 590 of the donors, sequences lacking an unambiguous match to a single V gene segment were excluded. In an earlier analysis of some 590 of the donors, V segments were called functional above 56.7% productive rearrangements and were called segregating when the between-donor standard deviation exceeded 5%. A statistical classification framework was built for diagnosing cytomegalovirus status from the catalog of TCR beta chain sequences. A later analysis assigned V and J genes by comparing TCR nucleotide sequences with IMGT/GENE-DB human TR gene sequences. In a later analysis, CDR3 sequences and most-parsimonious VDJ recombination scenarios were assigned using the TCRdist pipeline. In a later analysis, each TCR beta chain was defined by its CDR3 amino acid sequence together with its V-gene family, and reads without a unique V-gene family were excluded. As a way to deal with suspected cross-contamination and a sequencing artifact, a later analysis dropped 450 to 600 nucleotide sequences that were highly shared and had low generation probability. For each public chain, a later analysis derived a clonal expansion index from normalized ranks of inferred template counts within each repertoire. Generation probabilities in a later analysis came from a VDJ recombination model fitted to out-of-frame rearrangements, and those results were checked against IGoR. In a later analysis, TCR-TCR, TCR-HLA and TCR-CMV co-occurrence was scored with hypergeometric tests, and a repertoire-size bias correction was applied to TCR pairs. In a later analysis, false discovery rates were estimated by permuting HLA or CMV assignments 20 times. In a later analysis, co-occurring TCRs were grouped with DBSCAN, and TCRdist sequence similarity was added when clustering was performed within HLA-allele-positive subsets. Co-occurrence clustering excluded repertoires with fewer than 30,000 or more than 120,000 public chains, plus five with anomalous nucleotide sharing. This is the immuneACCESS table as TCRdb keeps it, with only in-frame sequences that have V and J called. A part of the clones is gone; compared with another copy, unresolved V genes explain less than half, and the rest is unexplained. The V and J calls and clone size were taken over from that table, and D and trimming were inferred from the DNA. Within this sample are 150,000 to 200,000 clones, with more than 65% of them counted one time only. The ten largest account for under 8% of the sample.

A note on this clone: Its specific antigen is unknown. It has no much larger one-base neighbor in the sample; base qualities were not kept.

The receptor comes from a man aged 45-60 years in good health and CMV-seropositive. Sequencing used PBMCs.

CDR3 sequence: CASIRDFTDTQYF. The nucleotide sequence is given as TGTGCCAGCATCCGGGACTTCACAGATACGCAGTATTTT. Recombination linked TRBV11-2 to TRBJ2-3, with TRBD2 perhaps the D gene, on 6 matching bases. The CDR3 sequence holds 13 residues, the cysteine and phenylalanine included. Here the CDR3 DNA is all that survives: 39 bases in frame from base 1. Cut back by 7 bases and 2 bases, the V and J ends lie 10 bases apart. The germline V gene yields SGHAT for CDR1 and FQNNGV for CDR2.